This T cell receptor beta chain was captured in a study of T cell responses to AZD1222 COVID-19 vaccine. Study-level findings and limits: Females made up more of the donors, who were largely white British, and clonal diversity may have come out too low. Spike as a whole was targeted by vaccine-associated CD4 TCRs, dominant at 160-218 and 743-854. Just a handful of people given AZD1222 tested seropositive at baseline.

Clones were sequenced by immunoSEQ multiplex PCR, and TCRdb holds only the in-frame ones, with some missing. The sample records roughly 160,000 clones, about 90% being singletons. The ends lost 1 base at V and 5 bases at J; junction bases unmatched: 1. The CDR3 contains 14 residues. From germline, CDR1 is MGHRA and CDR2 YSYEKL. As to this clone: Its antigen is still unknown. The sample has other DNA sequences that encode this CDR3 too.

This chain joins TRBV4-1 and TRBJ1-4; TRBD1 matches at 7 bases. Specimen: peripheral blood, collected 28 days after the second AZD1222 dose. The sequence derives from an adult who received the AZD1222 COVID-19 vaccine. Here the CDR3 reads CASSQGQGNEKLFF. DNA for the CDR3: TGCGCCAGCAGCCAAGGACAGGGCAATGAAAAACTGTTTTTT.